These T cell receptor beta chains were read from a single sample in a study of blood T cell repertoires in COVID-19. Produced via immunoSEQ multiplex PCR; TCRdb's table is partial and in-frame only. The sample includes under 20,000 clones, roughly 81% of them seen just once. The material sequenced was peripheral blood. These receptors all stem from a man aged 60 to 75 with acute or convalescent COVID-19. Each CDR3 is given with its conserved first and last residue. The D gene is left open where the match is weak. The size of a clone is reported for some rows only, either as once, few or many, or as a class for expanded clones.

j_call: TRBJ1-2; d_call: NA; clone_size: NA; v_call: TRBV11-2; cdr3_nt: TGTGCCAGCAGCTCGCAGGGTGGAGCATATGGCTACACCTTC; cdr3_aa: CASSSQGGAYGYTF
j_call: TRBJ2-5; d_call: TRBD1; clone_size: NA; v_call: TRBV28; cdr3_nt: TGTGCCAGCAGTTTTTCCGGGACAGGCAAGGAGACCCAGTACTTC; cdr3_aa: CASSFSGTGKETQYF
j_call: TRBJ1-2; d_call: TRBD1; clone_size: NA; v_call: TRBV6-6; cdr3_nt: TGTGCCAGCAGTAGGGACAGACCAAACTATGGCTACACCTTC; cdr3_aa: CASSRDRPNYGYTF
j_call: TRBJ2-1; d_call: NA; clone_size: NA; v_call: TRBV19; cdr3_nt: TGTGCCAGTACCATGGGGGCCCTCGGACCCAATGAGCAGTTCTTC; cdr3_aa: CASTMGALGPNEQFF
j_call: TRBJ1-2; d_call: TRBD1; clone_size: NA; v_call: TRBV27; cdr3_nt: TGTGCCAGCAGTCCACTACCAGGGGGTGGTGGCTACACCTTC; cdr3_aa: CASSPLPGGGGYTF
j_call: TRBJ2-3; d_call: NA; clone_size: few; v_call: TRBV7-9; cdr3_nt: TGTGCCAGCAGCTTAGGGTCATCGGGACATAGCACAGATACGCAGTATTTT; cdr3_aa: CASSLGSSGHSTDTQYF
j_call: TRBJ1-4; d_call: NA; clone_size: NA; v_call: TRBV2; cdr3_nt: TGTGCCAGCAGCGTCGACTTTGCAACTAATGAAAAACTGTTTTTT; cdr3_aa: CASSVDFATNEKLFF
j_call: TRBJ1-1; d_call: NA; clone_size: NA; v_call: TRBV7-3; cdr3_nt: TGTGCCAGCAGCTTAAAGGGAGGGAACACTGAAGCTTTCTTT; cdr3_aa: CASSLKGGNTEAFF
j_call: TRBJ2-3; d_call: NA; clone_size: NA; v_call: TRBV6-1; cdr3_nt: TGTGCCAGCAGTGAAAGAGGGACAGATACGCAGTATTTT; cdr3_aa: CASSERGTDTQYF
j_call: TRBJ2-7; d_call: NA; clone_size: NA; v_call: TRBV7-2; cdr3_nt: TGTGCCAGCAGCTTAGGGACAAGAAACTACGAGCAGTACTTC; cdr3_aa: CASSLGTRNYEQYF
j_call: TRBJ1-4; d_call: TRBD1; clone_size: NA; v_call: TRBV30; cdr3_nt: TGTGCCTGGAGTGTACGGAGCGGGACAGGGGGCGCGAGAGAAAAACTGTTTTTT; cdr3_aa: CAWSVRSGTGGAREKLFF
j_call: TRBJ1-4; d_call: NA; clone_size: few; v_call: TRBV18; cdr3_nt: TGTGCCAGCTCACCAGGGGCAGGGGAAAAACTGTTTTTT; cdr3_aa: CASSPGAGEKLFF
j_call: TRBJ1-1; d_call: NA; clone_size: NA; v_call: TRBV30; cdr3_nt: TGTGCCTGGAGCACGACAGACAACACTGAAGCTTTCTTT; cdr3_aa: CAWSTTDNTEAFF
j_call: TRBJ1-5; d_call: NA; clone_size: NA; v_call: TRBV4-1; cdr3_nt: TGCGCCAGCAGCCAAGATGACCGAGGCCTCAATCAGCCCCAGCATTTT; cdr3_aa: CASSQDDRGLNQPQHF
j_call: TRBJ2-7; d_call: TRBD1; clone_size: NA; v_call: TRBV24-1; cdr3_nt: TGTGCCACTCAGGGGACAGCCACCTACGAGCAGTACTTC; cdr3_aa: CATQGTATYEQYF
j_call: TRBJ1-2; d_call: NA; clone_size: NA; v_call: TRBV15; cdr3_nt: TGTGCCACCAGCAAAGGGGTGGATGGCTACACCTTC; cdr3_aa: CATSKGVDGYTF
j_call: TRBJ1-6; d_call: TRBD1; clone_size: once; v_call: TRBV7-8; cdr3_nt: TGTGCCAGCAGCTCACTGCGACAGGGAAATTCACCCCTCCACTTT; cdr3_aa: CASSSLRQGNSPLHF
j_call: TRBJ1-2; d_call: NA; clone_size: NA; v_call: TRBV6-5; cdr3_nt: TGTGCCAGCAGTTTAAAGGGGAACTATGGCTACACCTTC; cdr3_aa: CASSLKGNYGYTF
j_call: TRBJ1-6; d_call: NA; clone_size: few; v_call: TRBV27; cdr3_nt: TGTGCCAGCAGTGAGTCAGGGAATAATTCACCCCTCCACTTT; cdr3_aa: CASSESGNNSPLHF
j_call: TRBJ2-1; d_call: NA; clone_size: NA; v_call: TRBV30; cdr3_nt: TGTGCCTATCCGGGACACCCACTCAATGAGCAGTTCTTC; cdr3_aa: CAYPGHPLNEQFF
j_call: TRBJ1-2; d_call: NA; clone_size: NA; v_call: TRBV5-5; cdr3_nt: TGTGCCAGCAGCTTGGGACTTTATAACTATGGCTACACCTTC; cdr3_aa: CASSLGLYNYGYTF
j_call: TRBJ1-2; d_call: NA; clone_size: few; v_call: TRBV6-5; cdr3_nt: TGTGCCAGCAGCCGAGATTTTGACTATGGCTACACCTTC; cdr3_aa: CASSRDFDYGYTF
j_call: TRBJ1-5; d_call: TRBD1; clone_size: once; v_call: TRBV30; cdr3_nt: TGTGCCTGGAGTACGGGTCAGGGGGCTTCGCAGCCCCAGCATTTT; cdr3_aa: CAWSTGQGASQPQHF
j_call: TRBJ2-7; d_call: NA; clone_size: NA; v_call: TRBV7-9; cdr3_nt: TGTGCCAGCCTTAAGGGGGGGCGCGGTGGCGAGCAGTACTTC; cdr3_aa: CASLKGGRGGEQYF
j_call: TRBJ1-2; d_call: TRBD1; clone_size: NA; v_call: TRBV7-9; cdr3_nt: TGTGCCAGCAGCGTTGTGGACAGGTTGGTCACCTTC; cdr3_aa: CASSVVDRLVTF
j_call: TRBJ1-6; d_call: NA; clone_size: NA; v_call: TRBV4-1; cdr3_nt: TGCGCCAGCAGCCAGAGAGGGGAGGGAGGGACGGCCTCACCCCTCCACTTT; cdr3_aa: CASSQRGEGGTASPLHF
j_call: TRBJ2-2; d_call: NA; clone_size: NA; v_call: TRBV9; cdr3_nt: TGTGCCAGCAGCGTTTTGAGTTCGAACACCGGGGAGCTGTTTTTT; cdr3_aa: CASSVLSSNTGELFF
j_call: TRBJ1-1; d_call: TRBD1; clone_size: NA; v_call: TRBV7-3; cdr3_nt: TGTGCCAGCAGCCCCCAGGGGGGGAACACTGAAGCTTTCTTT; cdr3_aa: CASSPQGGNTEAFF
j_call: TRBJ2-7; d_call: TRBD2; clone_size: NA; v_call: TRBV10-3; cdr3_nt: TGTGCCATCAGTGAGATGGCACTAGCGGGGTCCTACGAGCAGTACTTC; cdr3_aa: CAISEMALAGSYEQYF
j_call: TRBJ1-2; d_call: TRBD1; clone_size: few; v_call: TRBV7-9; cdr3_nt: TGTGCCAGCAGCGACCGGGACAGGGTCCATGGCTACACCTTC; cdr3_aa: CASSDRDRVHGYTF